The 22 T cell receptor beta chains listed next were all sequenced from one sample in a study of T cells in localized non-small cell lung cancer. Data came from immunoSEQ multiplex PCR; TCRdb stores just in-frame clones and leaves some out. This table has tens of thousands of clones, roughly 77% appearing once. Here the sequenced sample was PBMCs, taken before any cancer treatment. These TCRs come from a woman aged 35 to 70 with stage II squamous cell lung carcinoma.

The V call is TRBV11-2, the J call TRBJ2-7, with 7 bases identical to TRBD1. In germline, CDR1 is SGHAT, CDR2 FQNNGV. The CDR3 is made up of 13 amino acids. V was pared by 4 bases and J by 3 bases, with 3 bases of the junction left unmatched. The CDR3 here is CASSYGQVYEQYV. In nucleotides, the CDR3 is TGTGCCAGCAGCTACGGACAGGTCTACGAGCAGTACGTC.

The chain has TRBV19 and TRBJ2-5; no clear D. The V gene's germline CDR1 is LNHDA and CDR2 SQIVND (reference sequence). There are 12 residues in the CDR3. The V and J ends lost 3 bases and 5 bases respectively, with 7 bases between them. CDR3 DNA: TGTGCCAGTAGTATTAACGGGGAGACCCAGTACTTC. This encodes CASSINGETQYF.

This clone was seen once. The CDR3 reads CASKSLAGWADTQYF. In nucleotides, the CDR3 is TGTGCCAGCAAGAGCCTAGCGGGTTGGGCAGATACGCAGTATTTT. The gene calls are TRBV2 and TRBJ2-3, with 8 bases that match TRBD2. The V segment lost 7 bases and the J segment 4 bases; nucleotides outside the gene matches: 10. This CDR3 is 15 amino acids long. Germline lookup yields CDR1 SNHLY and CDR2 FYNNEI.

This rearrangement joins TRBV7-8 to TRBJ2-1; maybe TRBD2 (7 bases). The CDR3 runs to 16 residues. V was shortened by 5 bases and J by 0 bases, with 14 bases between the two germline ends. Germline loops: CDR1 SGHVS, CDR2 FQNEAQ. CDR3 sequence (DNA): TGTGCCAGCAGCCCGGGGGGCGGCCGCTCCTACAATGAGCAGTTCTTC. This gives the protein CASSPGGGRSYNEQFF.

This clone was picked up a small number of times. The CDR3 spells CASSPRVGRVPQPQHF. DNA for the CDR3: TGTGCCAGCAGTCCAAGGGTAGGCAGGGTGCCTCAGCCCCAGCATTTT. The chain joins TRBV28 to TRBJ1-5; possible D gene TRBD1, 5 bases. The CDR3 loop spans 16 amino acids. The V end lost 5 bases, the J end lost 6 bases, and 20 bases lay between the germline ends. In germline, CDR1 is MDHEN, CDR2 SYDVKM.

This sequence joins TRBV5-1 and TRBJ1-3, with 7 nucleotides matching TRBD1. The ends lost 3 bases at V and 0 bases at J; junction bases unmatched: 3. Germline CDR1 is SGHRS and CDR2 is YFSETQ. This CDR3 region has 15 residues. CDR3 amino acids: CASSSQGYSGNTIYF. Written as DNA, the CDR3 is TGCGCCAGCAGCTCACAGGGGTACTCTGGAAACACCATATATTTT.

This chain joins TRBV4-2 and TRBJ2-3, with 13 positions matching TRBD2. Germline assignment: CDR1 LGHNA and CDR2 YNFKEQ. The CDR3 totals 16 residues. V dropped 1 base and J dropped 3; count of bases not matched to a gene: 1. The CDR3 region is CASSQVLAGGTDTQYF. CDR3 sequence (DNA): TGTGCCAGCAGCCAAGTACTAGCGGGAGGGACAGATACGCAGTATTTT.

The J gene is TRBJ2-2, the V gene TRBV28; weak D call: TRBD2 (5 bases). This CDR3 region has 17 residues. V lost 1 base to trimming and J lost 0 bases, with 12 bases between them. Germline CDR1 MDHEN, CDR2 SYDVKM. The CDR3 here is CASSLSVGAANTGELFF. The CDR3 bases are TGTGCCAGCAGTTTATCAGTGGGAGCGGCGAACACCGGGGAGCTGTTTTTT.

This clone came up once. The DNA of the CDR3 is TGTGCCAGTAGTCTCTCGGGGTTCCAGGGGTATGGCTACACCTTC. It yields the protein CASSLSGFQGYGYTF. V and J are TRBV19 and TRBJ1-2; tentative D call: TRBD1 (6 bases). CDR1 and CDR2 (germline): LNHDA, SQIVND (reference sequence). The CDR3 extends over 15 amino acids. Between the trimmed V and J ends, which lost 5 bases and 5 bases, there was a span of 18 bases.

The chain uses TRBV7-9 and TRBJ1-2, with TRBD1 identical over 9 bases. Germline V gene sequence: CDR1 SEHNR, CDR2 FQNEAQ (reference sequence). Trimming cost V 5 bases and J 8 bases; bases outside gene matches: 3. The CDR3 is made up of 12 amino acids. CDR3 in amino acids: CASSGTGWGYTF. The CDR3 coding sequence is TGTGCCAGCAGCGGGACAGGGTGGGGCTACACCTTC.

This clone was detected many times. This chain connects TRBV11-2 to TRBJ2-1, with a weak D call TRBD2 (6 bases). Deletions cut 3 bases from V and 4 bases from J, with 13 bases between. The CDR3 length is 15 residues. The germline V gene encodes CDR1 SGHAT and CDR2 FQNNGV. As DNA, the CDR3 is TGTGCCAGCAGCTTTAATCCCCGGGAGTACAATGAGCAGTTCTTC. It encodes CASSFNPREYNEQFF.

The chain has TRBV7-2 and TRBJ1-6; D uncertain. With 0 bases removed from V and 7 bases from J, the gap between germline ends came to 13 bases. CDR1 is SGHTA, CDR2 FQGNSA, per germline. CDR3 length equals 16 residues. Here the CDR3 reads CASSLAFAPGNSPLHF. The CDR3 bases are TGTGCCAGCAGCTTAGCGTTCGCGCCGGGGAATTCACCCCTCCACTTT.

CDR3 protein: CASSGGRANEKLFF. The CDR3 DNA reads as TGTGCCAGCAGTGGGGGGCGAGCTAATGAAAAACTGTTTTTT. V gene TRBV2 combines with J gene TRBJ1-4; TRBD1 might be the D (6 bases). There are 14 residues in the CDR3. V dropped 4 bases and J dropped 3 bases, with 9 bases sitting between them. CDR1 and CDR2 (germline): SNHLY, FYNNEI.

The rearrangement links TRBV6-5 to TRBJ1-5; D is possibly TRBD1 (5 bases). V shed 0 bases and J shed 4 bases, with 13 bases lying between them. Germline CDR1 reads MNHEY; CDR2 reads SVGAGI. CDR3 length: 16 residues. CDR3 region: CASSYSERGGNQPQHF. CDR3 coding DNA: TGTGCCAGCAGTTACTCGGAAAGGGGAGGGAATCAGCCCCAGCATTTT.

The CDR3 spells CASSLMLSGNTIYF. DNA of the CDR3: TGTGCCAGCAGCCTTATGCTCTCTGGAAACACCATATATTTT. The chain links TRBV7-9 to TRBJ1-3; D gene unclear. V was cut by 5 bases and J by 0 bases, with 8 bases left in between. CDR3 size: 14 residues. CDR1 is SEHNR and CDR2 is FQNEAQ in the germline V gene (reference sequence).

CDR3 residues: CASSGQGFTDTQYF. DNA of the CDR3: TGTGCCAGCAGCGGACAGGGTTTCACAGATACGCAGTATTTT. The chain is built from TRBV7-2 and TRBJ2-3, with 8 positions matching TRBD1. Germline V gives CDR1 SGHTA, CDR2 FQGNSA. The CDR3 has 14 residues. V shed 5 bases, J shed 2 bases, and the junction held 3 bases outside the gene matches. The whole variable domain, remainder taken from reference TRBV7-2 and TRBJ2-3, is GAGVSQSPSNKVTEKGKDVELRCDPISGHTALYWYRQSLGQGLEFLIYFQGNSAPDKSGLPSDRFSAERTGGSVSTLTIQRTQQEDSAVYLCASSGQGFTDTQYFGPGTRLTVL.

V and J are TRBV5-5 and TRBJ2-7; 12 bases match TRBD1. Germline V gives CDR1 SGHKS, CDR2 YYEKEE (reference sequence). There are 15 residues in the CDR3. V dropped 4 bases and J dropped 2; count of bases not matched to a gene: 4. CDR3 protein: CASSVWDRGPYEQYF. Written as DNA, the CDR3 is TGTGCCAGCAGCGTTTGGGACAGGGGGCCCTACGAGCAGTACTTC.

This chain uses TRBV5-4 with TRBJ2-2; the D gene is possibly TRBD1 (6 bases). Trimming took 7 bases from V and 3 from J, leaving 19 bases between them. Germline V gene lookup returns CDR1 SGHNT and CDR2 YYREEE (reference sequence). There are 16 residues in the CDR3. This CDR3 is CASLSSTGWDTGELFF. The CDR3 DNA reads TGTGCCAGCTTGAGTTCTACAGGGTGGGACACCGGGGAGCTGTTTTTT.

In DNA form, the CDR3 reads TGTGCCAGCAGCTACCGGGACAGGGGTCTCCCTAATGAAAAACTGTTTTTT. It is translated as CASSYRDRGLPNEKLFF. The rearrangement uses TRBV5-4 and TRBJ1-4; 10 bases line up with TRBD1. This CDR3 has 17 amino acids. Germline assignment: CDR1 SGHNT and CDR2 YYREEE (reference sequence). The trim removed 3 bases at V and 3 bases at J, leaving 8 bases unmatched.

Turning to this clone: It is likely a read error, because the conserved phenylalanine at the end of the CDR3 is missing. This sequence joins TRBV4-1 and TRBJ1-2; D ambiguous. V gave up 0 bases and J gave up 4 bases, with 15 bases separating them. There are 16 residues in the CDR3. The V gene's germline CDR1 is MGHRA and CDR2 YSYEKL. Written as DNA, the CDR3 is TGCGCCAGCAGCCAAGATAGTAGGTGGCTCGGCTATGGCTACACCCTC. Translation: CASSQDSRWLGYGYTL.

The DNA for the CDR3 is TGTGCCAGCAGCTTGGTAGCCCAGGGGGATTCACCCCTCCACTTT. Its protein is CASSLVAQGDSPLHF. The rearrangement joins TRBV5-5 to TRBJ1-6; 7 bases are a match to TRBD1. This CDR3 has 15 residues. Germline V gene lookup returns CDR1 SGHKS and CDR2 YYEKEE (reference sequence). The V and J ends lost 0 bases and 8 bases, in that order; junction bases with no gene match: 5.

V gene TRBV6-5 combines with J gene TRBJ1-2; D unresolved. V shed 5 bases and J shed 0 bases, with 10 bases lying between them. This CDR3 is built from 14 residues. Germline V gene lookup returns CDR1 MNHEY and CDR2 SVGAGI. This CDR3 is CASSQPGTNYGYTF. The DNA of the CDR3 is TGTGCCAGCAGTCAACCGGGAACTAACTATGGCTACACCTTC.